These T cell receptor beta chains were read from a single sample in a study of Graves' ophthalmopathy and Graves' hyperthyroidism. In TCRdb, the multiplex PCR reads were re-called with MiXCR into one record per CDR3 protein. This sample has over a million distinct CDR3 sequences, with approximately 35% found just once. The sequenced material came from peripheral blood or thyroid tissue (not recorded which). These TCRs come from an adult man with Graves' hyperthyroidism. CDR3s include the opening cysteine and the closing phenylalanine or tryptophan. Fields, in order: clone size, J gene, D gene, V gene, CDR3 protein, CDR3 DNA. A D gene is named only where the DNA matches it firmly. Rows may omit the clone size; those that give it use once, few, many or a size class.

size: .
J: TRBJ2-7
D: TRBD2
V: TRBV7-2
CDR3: CASSDFSGRRYEQYF
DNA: TGTGCCAGCAGCGACTTTAGCGGGAGGAGATACGAGCAGTACTTC

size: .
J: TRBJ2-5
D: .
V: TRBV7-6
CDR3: CASSVALRSSETQYF
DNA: TGTGCCAGCAGCGTAGCCCTCAGGTCGTCAGAGACCCAGTACTTC

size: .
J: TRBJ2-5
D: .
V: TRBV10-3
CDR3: CATSEGRGTETQYF
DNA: TGTGCCACCAGTGAAGGACGGGGGACGGAGACCCAGTACTTC

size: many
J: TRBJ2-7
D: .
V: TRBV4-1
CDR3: CASSHLSGEQYF
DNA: TGCGCCAGCAGCCACCTTAGTGGCGAGCAGTACTTC

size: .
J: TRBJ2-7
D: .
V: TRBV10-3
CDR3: CASSQGKGPYEQYF
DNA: TGTGCCAGCAGTCAGGGGAAGGGGCCTTACGAGCAGTACTTC

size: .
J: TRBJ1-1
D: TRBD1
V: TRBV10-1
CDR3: CASSESTTPGTGGEDGAFF
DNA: TGCGCCAGCAGTGAGTCAACTACTCCCGGGACAGGGGGCGAAGACGGAGCTTTCTTT

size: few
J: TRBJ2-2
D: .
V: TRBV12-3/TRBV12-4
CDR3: CASSFRARGTGELFF
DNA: .

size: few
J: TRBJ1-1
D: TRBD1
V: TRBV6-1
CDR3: CASSAPTGEAFF
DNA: TGTGCCAGCAGTGCCCCGACAGGGGAGGCTTTCTTT

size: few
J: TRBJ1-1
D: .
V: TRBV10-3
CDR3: CASSFPGRVGTEAFF
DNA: TGTGCCAGCAGTTTTCCCGGGAGAGTTGGCACTGAAGCTTTCTTT

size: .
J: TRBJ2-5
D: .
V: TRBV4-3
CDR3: CASSPMTGNQETQYF
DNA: TGCGCCAGCAGCCCCATGACGGGTAACCAAGAGACCCAGTACTTC

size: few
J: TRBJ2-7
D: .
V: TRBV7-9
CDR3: CASSPTGPYFYEQYF
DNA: TGTGCCAGCAGCCCTACAGGGCCCTACTTCTACGAGCAGTACTTC

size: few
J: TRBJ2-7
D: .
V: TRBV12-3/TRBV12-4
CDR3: CASSLLQGGGNEQYF
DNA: TGTGCCAGCAGTTTATTACAGGGAGGGGGAAACGAGCAGTACTTC

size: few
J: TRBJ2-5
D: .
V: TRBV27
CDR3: CASSRDSLLAQYF
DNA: TGTGCCAGCAGCCGAGACAGCTTGCTGGCCCAGTACTTC

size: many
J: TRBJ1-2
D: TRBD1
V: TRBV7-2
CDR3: CASSQRDRAGYTF
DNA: TGTGCCAGCAGCCAAAGGGACAGGGCGGGCTACACCTTC

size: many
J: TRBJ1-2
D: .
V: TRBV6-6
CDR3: CASSYSKGDEGYTF
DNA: TGTGCCAGCAGTTACTCGAAAGGGGATGAAGGCTACACCTTC

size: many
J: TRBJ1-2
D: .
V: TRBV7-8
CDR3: CASSPKRDTGNYGYTF
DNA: TGTGCCAGCAGCCCGAAGCGGGACACCGGTAACTATGGCTACACCTTC

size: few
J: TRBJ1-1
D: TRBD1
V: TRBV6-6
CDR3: CASKGTAGTEAFF
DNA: TGTGCCAGCAAAGGGACAGCTGGCACTGAAGCTTTCTTT

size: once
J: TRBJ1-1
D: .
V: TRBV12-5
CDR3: CASGSLGLNTEAFF
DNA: TGTGCTAGTGGTTCACTCGGGTTGAACACTGAAGCTTTCTTT

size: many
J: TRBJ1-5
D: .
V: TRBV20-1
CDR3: CSAIGQGNQPQHF
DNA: TGCAGTGCTATCGGCCAAGGCAATCAGCCCCAGCATTTT

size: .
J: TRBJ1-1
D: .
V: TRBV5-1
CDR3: CASSLVGVENTEAFF
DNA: TGCGCCAGCAGCTTGGTGGGGGTAGAGAACACTGAAGCTTTCTTT

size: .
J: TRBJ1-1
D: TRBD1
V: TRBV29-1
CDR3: CSVRPGTGTNRGFF
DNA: TGCAGCGTTCGCCCCGGGACAGGGACAAATCGTGGTTTCTTT

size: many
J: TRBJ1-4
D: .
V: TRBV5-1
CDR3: CASSFGARGEKLFF
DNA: TGCGCCAGCAGCTTCGGGGCCCGAGGAGAAAAACTGTTTTTT

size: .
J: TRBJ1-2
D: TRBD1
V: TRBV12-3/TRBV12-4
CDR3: CASSLPGQGYGGYTF
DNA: TGTGCCAGCAGTCTTCCGGGACAGGGTTATGGTGGCTACACCTTC

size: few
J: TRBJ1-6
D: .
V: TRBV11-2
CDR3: CASSLDLRVALHF
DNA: TGTGCCAGCAGCTTAGATCTAAGGGTGGCCCTCCACTTT

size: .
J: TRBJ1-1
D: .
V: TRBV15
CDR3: CATSSLMGGADTEAFF
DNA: TGTGCCACCAGCAGCTTAATGGGGGGGGCTGACACTGAAGCTTTCTTT

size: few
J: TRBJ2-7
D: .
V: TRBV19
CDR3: CASSIDLGPHYEQYF
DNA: TGTGCCAGTAGTATAGATTTGGGACCGCACTACGAGCAGTACTTC

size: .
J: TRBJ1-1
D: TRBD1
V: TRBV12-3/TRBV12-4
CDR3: CASTLTGTNTEAFF
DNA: TGTGCCAGCACCCTGACAGGGACGAACACTGAAGCTTTCTTT

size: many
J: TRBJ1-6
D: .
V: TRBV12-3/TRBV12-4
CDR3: CASSSGYGNSPLHF
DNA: TGTGCCAGCAGTTCAGGGTATGGCAATTCACCCCTCCACTTT

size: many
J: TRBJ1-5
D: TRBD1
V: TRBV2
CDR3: CASSVQGAVNQPQHF
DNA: TGTGCCAGCAGTGTCCAGGGGGCGGTCAATCAGCCCCAGCATTTT

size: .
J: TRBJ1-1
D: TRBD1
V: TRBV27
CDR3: CASRRTGLAMNTEAFF
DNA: TGTGCCAGCAGACGGACAGGGCTTGCCATGAACACTGAAGCTTTCTTT

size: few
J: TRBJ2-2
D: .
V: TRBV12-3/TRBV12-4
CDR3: CASGPTGELFF
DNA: TGTGCCAGCGGTCCCACCGGGGAGCTGTTTTTT

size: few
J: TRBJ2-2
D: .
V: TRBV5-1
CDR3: CASSFTGYTGELFF
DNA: TGCGCCAGCAGCTTCACAGGATACACCGGGGAGCTGTTTTTT

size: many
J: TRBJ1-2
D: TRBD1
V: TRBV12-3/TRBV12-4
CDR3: CASSLTRRGWGYTF
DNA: TGTGCCAGCAGTTTAACGCGCAGGGGGTGGGGCTACACCTTC

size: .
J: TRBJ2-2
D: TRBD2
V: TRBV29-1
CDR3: CSVVRRGAPDF
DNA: TGCAGCGTTGTAAGGCGGGGGGCCCCGGATTTT

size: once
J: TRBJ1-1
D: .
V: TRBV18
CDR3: CASSRTRASNTEAFF
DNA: TGTGCCAGCTCACGAACCAGGGCTTCGAACACTGAAGCTTTCTTT

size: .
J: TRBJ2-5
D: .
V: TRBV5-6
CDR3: CASSYQNF
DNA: TGTGCCAGCAGCTACCAGAACTTC

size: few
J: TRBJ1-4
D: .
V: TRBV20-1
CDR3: CSARDIREGNEKLFF
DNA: TGCAGTGCTAGAGATATAAGGGAGGGGAATGAAAAACTGTTTTTT

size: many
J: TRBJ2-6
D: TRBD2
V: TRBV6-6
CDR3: CASSYRSGGSASGANVLTF
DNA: TGTGCCAGCAGTTACCGCTCGGGAGGAAGTGCCTCTGGGGCCAACGTCCTGACTTTC

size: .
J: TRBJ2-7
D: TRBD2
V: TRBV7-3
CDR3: CASSLTFSGTGEQYF
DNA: TGTGCCAGCAGCTTAACGTTTAGCGGGACGGGGGAGCAGTACTTC

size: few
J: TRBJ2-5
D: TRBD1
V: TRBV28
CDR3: CASQGDQETQYF
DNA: TGTGCCAGCCAGGGGGACCAAGAGACCCAGTACTTC

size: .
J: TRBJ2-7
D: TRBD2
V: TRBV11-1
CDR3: CASSLGGLAGVYYEQYF
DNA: TGTGCCAGCAGTTTGGGGGGGCTAGCGGGAGTATACTACGAGCAGTACTTC

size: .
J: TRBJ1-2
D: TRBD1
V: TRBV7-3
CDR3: CASSLGWTGSMVGYTF
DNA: TGTGCCAGCAGCTTAGGGTGGACAGGGAGTATGGTTGGCTACACCTTC

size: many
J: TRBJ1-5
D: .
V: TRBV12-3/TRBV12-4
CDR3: CASSIQINQPQHF
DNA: TGTGCCAGCAGCATACAAATTAATCAGCCCCAGCATTTT

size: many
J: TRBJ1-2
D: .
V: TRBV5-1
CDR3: CASSATTYGYTF
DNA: TGCGCCAGCAGCGCCACCACATATGGCTACACCTTC

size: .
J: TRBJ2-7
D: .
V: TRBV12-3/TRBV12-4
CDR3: CASSRRIHEQYF
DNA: TGTGCCAGCAGTCGTCGGATCCACGAGCAGTACTTC

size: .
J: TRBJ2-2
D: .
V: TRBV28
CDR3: CASSLMTGPWIGGELFF
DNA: TGTGCCAGCAGTTTAATGACAGGCCCTTGGATCGGCGGGGAGCTGTTTTTT

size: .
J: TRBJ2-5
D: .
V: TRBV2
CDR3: CTSSSRGAGEETQYF
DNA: TGTACCAGCAGCTCAAGGGGGGCGGGAGAAGAGACCCAGTACTTC

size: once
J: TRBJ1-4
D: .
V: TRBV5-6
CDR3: CASSAGSNEKLFF
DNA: TGTGCCAGCAGCGCCGGGTCAAATGAAAAACTGTTTTTT

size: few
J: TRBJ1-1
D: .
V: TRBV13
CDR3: CASSSGGGPEAFF
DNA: TGTGCCAGCAGCTCGGGGGGTGGGCCTGAAGCTTTCTTT

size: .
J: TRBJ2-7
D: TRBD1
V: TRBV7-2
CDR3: CASSGSGGEAYEQYF
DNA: TGTGCCAGCAGCGGATCAGGGGGAGAGGCCTACGAGCAGTACTTC

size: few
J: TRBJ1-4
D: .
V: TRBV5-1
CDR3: CASRSKGVGKLFF
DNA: TGTGCCAGCAGGTCTAAGGGGGTTGGAAAACTGTTTTTT